This is a list of T cell receptor beta chains from one sample in a study of blood T cell repertoires in COVID-19. TCRdb's copy holds only in-frame clones and misses some; the assay was immunoSEQ multiplex PCR. Here the sample spans roughly 670,000 clones, 90% being singletons. The sequencing input was peripheral blood. The receptor source for this set is a woman aged 18-29 years with acute or convalescent COVID-19. Both conserved end residues are part of each CDR3. The D gene is left open where the match is weak. The size entry is marked missing in some rows and otherwise reads once, few, many or a size class.

size: NA
J: TRBJ1-6
length: 14
V: TRBV13
D: NA
DNA: TGTGCCAGCAGCATAGGGAACAGTGATTCACCCCTCCACTTT
CDR3: CASSIGNSDSPLHF

size: NA
J: TRBJ1-1
length: 14
V: TRBV21-1
D: NA
DNA: TGTGCCAGCAGCAAAGGACAGGGGAACACTGAAGCTTTCTTT
CDR3: CASSKGQGNTEAFF

size: NA
J: TRBJ2-7
length: 11
V: TRBV14
D: NA
DNA: TGTGCCAGCAGCCACACCTACGAGCAGTACTTC
CDR3: CASSHTYEQYF

size: NA
J: TRBJ2-3
length: 19
V: TRBV10-3
D: TRBD1
DNA: TGTGCCATCAGTGAGTCCGGACAGGGGATCGTTGCGAGCACAGATACGCAGTATTTT
CDR3: CAISESGQGIVASTDTQYF

size: NA
J: TRBJ1-5
length: 13
V: TRBV28
D: NA
DNA: TGTGCCAGCACCCACAGGAGCAATCAGCCCCAGCATTTT
CDR3: CASTHRSNQPQHF

size: NA
J: TRBJ1-2
length: 14
V: TRBV2
D: NA
DNA: TGTGCCAGCAGTCTTCAGGGTTTAAACTATGGCTACACCTTC
CDR3: CASSLQGLNYGYTF

size: NA
J: TRBJ2-1
length: 12
V: TRBV6-5
D: NA
DNA: TGTGCCAGCGGGGCTCCCTACAATGAGCAGTTCTTC
CDR3: CASGAPYNEQFF

size: NA
J: TRBJ2-7
length: 17
V: TRBV4-3
D: TRBD2
DNA: TGCGCCAGCGCCTCGGGACTAGCGGGCCGGCTCGGGTACGAGCAGTACTTC
CDR3: CASASGLAGRLGYEQYF

size: NA
J: TRBJ2-3
length: 14
V: TRBV29-1
D: NA
DNA: TGCAGCGTTGAAGGGCGTAGGAGGGCAGATACGCAGTATTTT
CDR3: CSVEGRRRADTQYF

size: NA
J: TRBJ1-1
length: 13
V: TRBV5-6
D: NA
DNA: TGTGCCAGCAGATTAGGGGTAGGGACTGAAGCTTTCTTT
CDR3: CASRLGVGTEAFF

size: NA
J: TRBJ1-2
length: 15
V: TRBV19
D: TRBD1
DNA: TGTGCCAGTAGTATCGACAGGGGGATCGCCTATGGCTACACCTTC
CDR3: CASSIDRGIAYGYTF

size: NA
J: TRBJ1-1
length: 12
V: TRBV6-6
D: TRBD1
DNA: TGTGCCAGCACTCAGGGGACAGCTGAAGCTTTCTTT
CDR3: CASTQGTAEAFF

size: NA
J: TRBJ1-1
length: 12
V: TRBV29-1
D: NA
DNA: TGCAGCGTTGATGAGCAAAACACTGAAGCTTTCTTT
CDR3: CSVDEQNTEAFF

size: NA
J: TRBJ1-2
length: 17
V: TRBV5-1
D: TRBD1
DNA: TGCGCCAGCAGCTATTCACTGACAGGGGGCGTTGACTATGGCTACACCTTC
CDR3: CASSYSLTGGVDYGYTF

size: NA
J: TRBJ1-2
length: 15
V: TRBV7-2
D: TRBD1
DNA: TGTGCCAGCAGCACATTCCGACAGGGGGCGAGTGGCTACACCTTC
CDR3: CASSTFRQGASGYTF

size: NA
J: TRBJ2-7
length: 15
V: TRBV25-1
D: NA
DNA: TGTGCCAGCAGTGAACCGACAGCGTATAATTACGAGCAGTACTTC
CDR3: CASSEPTAYNYEQYF

size: NA
J: TRBJ2-2
length: 13
V: TRBV5-5
D: NA
DNA: TGTGCCAGCAGCCTCGGGAACACCGGGGAGCTGTTTTTT
CDR3: CASSLGNTGELFF

size: NA
J: TRBJ1-1
length: 17
V: TRBV5-1
D: TRBD1
DNA: TGCGCCAGCAGCTTGGGGTTTATTAGGACAGGGAACACTGAAGCTTTCTTT
CDR3: CASSLGFIRTGNTEAFF

size: NA
J: TRBJ1-3
length: 15
V: TRBV10-2
D: TRBD1
DNA: TGCGCCAGCAGTGATTTACAGGGGGCTGGAAACACCATATATTTT
CDR3: CASSDLQGAGNTIYF

size: NA
J: TRBJ1-4
length: 15
V: TRBV2
D: TRBD1
DNA: TGTGCCAGCAGTGCACGACAGGGGGCGCTGGAAAAACTGTTTTTT
CDR3: CASSARQGALEKLFF

size: NA
J: TRBJ2-1
length: 16
V: TRBV30
D: TRBD2
DNA: TGTGCCTGCCCAAGGGGAAGCGGGGGGGCGGGCAATGAGCAGTTCTTC
CDR3: CACPRGSGGAGNEQFF

size: NA
J: TRBJ2-7
length: 15
V: TRBV6-6
D: NA
DNA: TGTGCCAGCTTCAACCAGGAGGGGCGATCTTACGAGCAGTACTTC
CDR3: CASFNQEGRSYEQYF

size: once
J: TRBJ2-3
length: 15
V: TRBV6-4
D: TRBD2
DNA: TGTGCCAGCAGTGCCATACTAGCGGGGCCAGATACGCAGTATTTT
CDR3: CASSAILAGPDTQYF

size: NA
J: TRBJ1-2
length: 14
V: TRBV14
D: NA
DNA: TGTGCCAGCAGCCAGGAACTAACTAACTATGGCTACACCTTC
CDR3: CASSQELTNYGYTF

size: NA
J: TRBJ1-4
length: 15
V: TRBV4-1
D: TRBD1
DNA: TGCGCCAGCAGCCCCACCCGGACAGGGGGTGAAAAACTGTTTTTT
CDR3: CASSPTRTGGEKLFF

size: NA
J: TRBJ1-5
length: 17
V: TRBV27
D: NA
DNA: TGTGCCAGCAGCCACCTAAAGCTAGGGGACTGGGATGGGCCCCAGCATTTT
CDR3: CASSHLKLGDWDGPQHF

size: few
J: TRBJ2-3
length: 17
V: TRBV6-4
D: TRBD1
DNA: TGTGCCAGCAGTGATCGAGCCACAGGGGGTCACACAGATACGCAGTATTTT
CDR3: CASSDRATGGHTDTQYF

size: NA
J: TRBJ2-7
length: 13
V: TRBV7-9
D: NA
DNA: TGTGCCAGCAGCTTAGGAGCCTCAAACGAGCAGTACTTC
CDR3: CASSLGASNEQYF

size: NA
J: TRBJ2-7
length: 11
V: TRBV24-1
D: TRBD2
DNA: TGTGCCACCAGTGACCGGGGGGACCTCTGGTTC
CDR3: CATSDRGDLWF

size: NA
J: TRBJ1-1
length: 14
V: TRBV10-3
D: NA
DNA: TGTGCCATCAGTAAGGACAGCATGAACACTGAAGCTTTCTTT
CDR3: CAISKDSMNTEAFF

size: NA
J: TRBJ2-2
length: 17
V: TRBV4-2
D: NA
DNA: TGTGCCAGCAGCCAAGTCGGTTGGGGGCTAAACACCGGGGAGCTGTTTTTT
CDR3: CASSQVGWGLNTGELFF